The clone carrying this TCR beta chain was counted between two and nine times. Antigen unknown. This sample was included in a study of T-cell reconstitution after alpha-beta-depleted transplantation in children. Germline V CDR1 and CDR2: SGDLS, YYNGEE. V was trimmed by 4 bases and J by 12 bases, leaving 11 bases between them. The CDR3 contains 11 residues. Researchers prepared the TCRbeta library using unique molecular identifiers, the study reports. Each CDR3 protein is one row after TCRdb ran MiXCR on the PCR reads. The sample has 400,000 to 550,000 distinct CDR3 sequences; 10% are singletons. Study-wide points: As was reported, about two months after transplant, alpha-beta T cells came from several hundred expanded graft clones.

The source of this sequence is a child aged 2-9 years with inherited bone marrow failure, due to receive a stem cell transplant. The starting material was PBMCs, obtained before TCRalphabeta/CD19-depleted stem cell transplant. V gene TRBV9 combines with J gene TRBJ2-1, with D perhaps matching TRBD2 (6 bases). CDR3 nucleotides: TGTGCCAGCAGCTCGGAGGGTGGGCAGTTCTTC. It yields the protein CASSSEGGQFF.